The rows below give T cell receptor beta chains drawn from one sample of a study of Ad26.COV2.S vaccination and SARS-CoV-2 variants. Profiled with immunoSEQ multiplex PCR; TCRdb holds only in-frame clones, not every one. Among over 250,000 clones listed, roughly 86% were seen once. Specimen: peripheral blood, collected in a trial of Ad26.COV2.S vaccine versus placebo. These receptors were collected from a person aged 18-60 years who received the Ad26.COV2.S COVID-19 vaccine or a placebo. CDR3s include the opening cysteine and the closing phenylalanine or tryptophan. A D gene is named only where the DNA matches it firmly. Not every row has a clone size; where given, it reads once, few, many or a size class.

V gene	clone size	J gene	D gene	CDR3 protein	CDR3 DNA
TRBV19	.	TRBJ2-5	.	CASSGDFVGGETQYF	TGTGCCAGTAGTGGCGATTTTGTCGGGGGAGAGACCCAGTACTTC
TRBV6-2/TRBV6-3	.	TRBJ2-7	TRBD1	CASSYSGQGREQYF	TGTGCCAGCAGTTACTCCGGACAGGGGAGGGAGCAGTACTTC
TRBV7-6	once	TRBJ1-1	.	CASSTMTGSTEAFF	TGTGCCAGCAGCACGATGACAGGCAGCACTGAAGCTTTCTTT
TRBV5-8	.	TRBJ2-4	TRBD1	CASSLEPGGIQYF	TGTGCCAGCAGCTTGGAGCCAGGGGGCATTCAGTACTTC
TRBV30	.	TRBJ1-2	.	CAWSTGNYGYTF	TGTGCCTGGAGTACAGGGAACTATGGCTACACCTTC
TRBV5-1	.	TRBJ1-1	.	CASSSEWSKGTEAFF	TGCGCCAGCAGCTCTGAATGGAGCAAGGGCACTGAAGCTTTCTTT
TRBV12-5	.	TRBJ2-1	.	CASGWGPNNEQFF	TGTGCTAGTGGTTGGGGGCCTAACAATGAGCAGTTCTTC
TRBV18	.	TRBJ1-5	.	CASSPARISNQPQHF	TGTGCCAGCTCACCGGCCCGGATAAGCAATCAGCCCCAGCATTTT
TRBV18	.	TRBJ2-1	TRBD1	CASSPPSGQGDQFF	TGTGCCAGCTCGCCTCCGTCAGGACAGGGAGACCAGTTCTTC
TRBV7-2	.	TRBJ2-5	.	CASSLGRRVETQYF	TGTGCCAGCAGCTTAGGGCGCAGGGTGGAGACCCAGTACTTC
TRBV12-5	.	TRBJ1-3	TRBD1	CASGYGQGISAGNTIYF	TGTGCTAGTGGTTACGGACAGGGGATAAGTGCTGGAAACACCATATATTTT
TRBV9	.	TRBJ2-2	.	CASSVADTGELFF	TGTGCCAGCAGCGTAGCGGATACCGGGGAGCTGTTTTTT
TRBV19	.	TRBJ2-3	TRBD1	CASNRGQADTQYF	TGTGCCAGTAACAGGGGGCAGGCAGATACGCAGTATTTT
TRBV5-4	few	TRBJ1-5	.	CASPRGDGQPQHF	TGTGCCTCTCCCCGAGGGGACGGTCAGCCCCAGCATTTT
TRBV18	.	TRBJ1-2	TRBD1	CASSPTFTPGTGNYGYTF	TGTGCCAGCTCACCGACATTCACCCCCGGGACAGGAAACTATGGCTACACCTTC
TRBV30	.	TRBJ1-1	.	CAWSPRAEAFF	TGTGCCTGGAGCCCAAGAGCTGAAGCTTTCTTT
TRBV19	.	TRBJ2-1	TRBD2	CASSIIAGVDEQFF	TGTGCCAGTAGTATAATAGCGGGAGTCGATGAGCAGTTCTTC
TRBV5-6	.	TRBJ1-4	.	CASSLMREKLFF	TGTGCCAGCAGCTTGATGAGAGAAAAACTGTTTTTT